This TCR beta chain was obtained from a study of CD8+ T cells in alopecia areata. General study results and limits: Tissue-resident alphabeta T cells belonging to normal skin likewise get sequenced within scalp specimens. Mice showed TCR sharing more clearly than patients did, possibly owing to HLA.

Both peripheral blood and punch biopsies of lesional scalp skin were obtained from patients who had alopecia areata. Researchers picked out CD4+ and CD8+ T cells from PBMCs by sorting. cDNA prepared by RNA extraction and subsequent reverse transcription served as the template for sequencing. Sequencing used immunoSEQ multiplex PCR; TCRdb keeps in-frame clones, though not all of them. The table records about 110,000 clones, roughly 55% of them present only once. With regard to this clone: Its antigen is as yet unknown.

V shed 5 bases and J shed 6 bases, with 17 bases lying between them. The CDR3 is 14 amino acids. Germline values: CDR1 MNHEY, CDR2 SMNVEV (reference sequence). Sequences were obtained from NKG2D-low CD8+ T cells sorted from blood. The V gene is TRBV27, the J gene TRBJ2-7, with D perhaps assigned TRBD1 or TRBD2 (6 bases each). The TCR sequence derives from a human donor with alopecia areata. The CDR3: CASSPGGGSGEQYF. CDR3 bases: TGTGCCAGCAGTCCCGGAGGGGGGTCTGGCGAGCAGTACTTC.